The clone carrying this T cell receptor (beta chain) was observed once. In the original processing: Amplified reference gene primers provided the basis for estimating nucleated cell counts. Profiling relied on immunoSEQ multiplex PCR, and the TCRdb table lists in-frame clones only, not all of them. The D gene and trimming were derived from the DNA, and the V and J assignments and clone size from that table. The sample contains around 170,000 clones, approximately 80% of which appear only once. This sample stems from a study of blood T cell repertoires in COVID-19. Study details: Collection of acute and convalescent COVID-19 samples took place in the United States, Italy and Spain. Sources were T cells, B-cell-depleted T cells, or PBMCs; the material itself was cDNA or gDNA.

CDR3 length: 14 residues. In germline, CDR1 is MNHEY, CDR2 SMNVEV (reference sequence). Trimming stripped 7 bases from V and 3 bases from J, with 15 bases between. The chain employs TRBV27 and TRBJ1-2; D gene unclear. Sequenced: peripheral blood. The origin of this receptor is a human donor in a cohort sampled during active COVID-19. CDR3: CASKTFGRDYGYTF. The CDR3 nucleotides are TGTGCCAGCAAAACTTTCGGGAGGGACTATGGCTACACCTTC.